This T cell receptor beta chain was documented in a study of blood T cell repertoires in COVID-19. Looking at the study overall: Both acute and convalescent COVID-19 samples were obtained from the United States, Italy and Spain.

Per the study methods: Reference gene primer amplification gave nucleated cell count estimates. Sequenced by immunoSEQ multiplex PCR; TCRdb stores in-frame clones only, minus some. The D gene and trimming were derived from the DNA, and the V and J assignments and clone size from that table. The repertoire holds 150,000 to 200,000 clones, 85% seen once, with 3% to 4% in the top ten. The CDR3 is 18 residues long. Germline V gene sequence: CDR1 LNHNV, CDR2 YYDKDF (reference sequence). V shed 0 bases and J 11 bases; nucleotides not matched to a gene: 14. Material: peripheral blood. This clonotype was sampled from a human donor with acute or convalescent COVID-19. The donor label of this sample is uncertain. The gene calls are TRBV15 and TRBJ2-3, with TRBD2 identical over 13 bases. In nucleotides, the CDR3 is TGTGCCACCAGCAGAGACTCGGGACTAGCGGGGACTAAACCTCGGCAGTATTTT. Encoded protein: CATSRDSGLAGTKPRQYF.